Below are 16 T cell receptor beta chains sequenced from a single sample in a study of T cells in Graves' hyperthyroidism and ophthalmopathy. Amplified TCR beta CDR3 regions came from RNA transcripts. The study used the HTBI primer set for a first-round RT-PCR of the TCR CDR3. TCRdb itself ran the multiplex PCR reads through MiXCR, one entry per CDR3 protein. Of 250,000 to 400,000 distinct CDR3 sequences in the sample, around 13% were seen once. What was sequenced was blood. All receptors come from a woman in her forties with Graves' ophthalmopathy.

This clonotype has ten or more counts. The V gene is TRBV12-3 or TRBV12-4, the J gene TRBJ2-6; maybe TRBD2 (5 bases). The CDR3 extends over 16 amino acids. Between the trimmed V and J ends, which lost 2 bases and 4 bases, there was a span of 12 bases. The CDR3 loop is CASSLSGTSGANVLTF. The CDR3 DNA is TGTGCCAGCAGTTTATCGGGAACCTCCGGGGCCAACGTCCTGACTTTC.

This clonotype was observed a handful of times. The chain joins TRBV20-1 to TRBJ2-7; D is possibly TRBD1 (5 bases). Trimming pared 5 bases from V and 4 bases from J, leaving 15 bases between. In germline, CDR1 is DFQATT, CDR2 SNEGSKA (reference sequence). The CDR3 totals 13 residues. The CDR3 protein is CSAGQGFGYEQYF. The CDR3, as DNA: TGCAGTGCTGGTCAGGGCTTTGGGTACGAGCAGTACTTC.

Many counts were recorded for this clonotype. The chain recombines TRBV6-1 with TRBJ1-3; a weak D match, TRBD1 (5 bases). Germline CDR1 MNHNS, CDR2 SASEGT. V was trimmed by 8 bases and J by 2 bases, leaving 13 bases between them. The CDR3 extends over 14 amino acids. The CDR3 spells CASSWRGAGNTIYF. The CDR3 DNA reads TGTGCCAGCTCGTGGAGAGGGGCTGGAAACACCATATATTTT.

This clonotype was detected only a few times. This chain joins TRBV10-2 and TRBJ2-1; 7 nucleotides align to TRBD1. The CDR3 has 13 amino acids. Germline CDR1 is WSHSY and CDR2 is SAAADI. The V and J ends lost 6 bases and 9 bases, in that order; junction bases with no gene match: 8. The CDR3 loop is CASRPTGLGEQFF. DNA of the CDR3: TGCGCCAGCAGGCCGACAGGGTTGGGTGAGCAGTTCTTC.

This clonotype was counted a few times. The genes are TRBV3-1 and TRBJ1-4; tentatively, D is TRBD1 (5 bases). Germline V CDR1 and CDR2: LGHDT, YNNKEL (reference sequence). The CDR3 sequence is 15 residues long. Trimming removed 5 bases at V and 7 bases at J, with 17 bases between. This chain's CDR3 is CASSSPTAGGEKLFF. DNA for the CDR3: TGTGCCAGCAGCTCTCCCACCGCCGGGGGTGAAAAACTGTTTTTT. Supplemented by reference TRBV3-1 and TRBJ1-4, the full variable domain reads DTAVSQTPKYLVTQMGNDKSIKCEQNLGHDTMYWYKQDSKKFLKIMFSYNNKELIINETVPNRFSPKSPDKAHLNLHINSLELGDSAVYFCASSSPTAGGEKLFFGSGTQLSVL.

This clonotype has a single count. This sequence joins TRBV4-1 and TRBJ1-2; possibly TRBD1 for D (5 bases). Germline V lookup: CDR1 MGHRA, CDR2 YSYEKL. The CDR3 sequence is 16 residues long. V was clipped by 4 bases and J by 2 bases, with 17 bases between them. The CDR3 protein is CASSLRQPRPNYGYTF. The DNA of the CDR3 is TGCGCCAGCAGCCTCCGACAGCCTCGGCCAAACTATGGCTACACCTTC.

This clonotype has at least ten counts. The chain recombines TRBV7-9 with TRBJ2-5; D possibly corresponds to TRBD1 (6 bases). Germline CDR1 and CDR2: SEHNR and FQNEAQ (reference sequence). The CDR3 totals 15 residues. The ends were cut back, 3 bases at V and 2 bases at J, with 13 bases in the middle. The chain's CDR3 is CASSFVRDTQETQYF. In nucleotides, the CDR3 is TGTGCCAGCAGCTTCGTCCGGGACACTCAAGAGACCCAGTACTTC.

This clonotype has a handful of counts. The chain carries TRBV7-2 and TRBJ2-4; the D gene is possibly TRBD2 (6 bases). The CDR3 spans 17 residues. CDR1 SGHTA and CDR2 FQGNSA come from the germline V gene. V lost 6 bases, J lost 1 base, and 19 bases lay in between. CDR3 bases: TGTGCCAGCAGTTCCTTGTCCGCGGGAATGGCCAAAAACATTCAGTACTTC. It is translated as CASSSLSAGMAKNIQYF.

CDR3 sequence: CASSLGARGRLGHFCSYEQYF. The CDR3, as DNA: TGTGCCAGCAGCTTAGGGGCGAGAGGGAGGCTCGGACACTTCTGCTCCTACGAGCAGTACTTC. V gene TRBV7-9 combines with J gene TRBJ2-7; D might be TRBD2 (6 bases). Looked up from germline, CDR1 is SEHNR and CDR2 is FQNEAQ (reference sequence). Trimming stripped 1 base from V and 0 bases from J, with 28 bases between. The CDR3 spans 21 residues.

This clonotype was detected ten times or more. The chain is built from TRBV5-8 and TRBJ2-3, with TRBD1 as a possible D gene (6 bases). The germline V and J ends were trimmed by 5 bases and 10 bases, with 14 bases remaining between them. CDR3 length: 12 amino acids. CDR1 SGHTS and CDR2 YDEGEE come from the germline V gene. CDR3 sequence reads: CASRETGLAQYF. The CDR3 DNA reads as TGTGCCAGCAGGGAAACAGGGCTTGCGCAGTATTTT.

This clonotype was recorded at least ten times. The gene calls are TRBV12-3 or TRBV12-4 and TRBJ2-2, with D maybe TRBD2 (5 bases). This CDR3 is built from 13 residues. The V end lost 5 bases, the J end lost 4 bases, and 8 bases lay between the germline ends. DNA of the CDR3: TGTGCCAGCAGTAATCTAGCCACCGGGGAGCTGTTTTTT. Residues: CASSNLATGELFF.

This clonotype showed up just a few times. The chain is built from TRBV27 and TRBJ2-2, with D perhaps matching TRBD1 or TRBD2 (5 bases each). The germline gives CDR1 MNHEY, CDR2 SMNVEV (reference sequence). Deletions cut 5 bases from V and 7 bases from J, with 20 bases between. This CDR3 is built from 16 residues. The CDR3 protein is CASSQGDRLLGGELFF. DNA for the CDR3: TGTGCCAGCAGTCAGGGAGACAGACTTCTCGGCGGGGAGCTGTTTTTT.

This clonotype was seen at least ten times. The chain combines TRBV10-3 with TRBJ2-7, with 7 bases aligning to TRBD2. J was trimmed by 2 bases and V by 10 bases; bases with no gene match: 11. From germline, CDR1 is ENHRY and CDR2 SYGVKD. This CDR3 is 14 amino acids long. The CDR3 DNA reads TGTGCCACCCGGGGAGGGACTGGTCCCTACGAGCAGTACTTC. Translation gives CATRGGTGPYEQYF.

The table lists this clonotype with many counts. The rearrangement joins TRBV28 to TRBJ1-5, with D perhaps TRBD1 (5 bases). CDR1 is MDHEN, CDR2 SYDVKM, per germline. CDR3 length: 14 residues. V was pared by 0 bases and J by 6 bases, with 9 bases between. The CDR3, as DNA: TGTGCCAGCAGTTTATGGGGGCGCGGTCAGCCCCAGCATTTT. It translates to CASSLWGRGQPQHF. The variable domain in full, completed from reference TRBV28 and TRBJ1-5, reads DVKVTQSSRYLVKRTGEKVFLECVQDMDHENMFWYRQDPGLGLRLIYFSYDVKMKEKGDIPEGYSVSREKKERFSLILESASTNQTSMYLCASSLWGRGQPQHFGDGTRLSIL.

In this sample, this clonotype turned up many times. The chain links TRBV16 to TRBJ1-1; D gene unclear. The ends were cut back, 6 bases at V and 1 base at J, with 9 bases in the middle. There are 13 residues in the CDR3. Germline V lookup: CDR1 KGHSY, CDR2 FQNENV. CDR3 residues: CASSPDKNTEAFF. CDR3 coding DNA: TGTGCCAGCAGTCCCGACAAGAACACTGAAGCTTTCTTT.

In this sample, this clonotype turned up a few times. The V and J genes are TRBV3-1 and TRBJ2-7, with 10 bases that match TRBD2. CDR1 LGHDT and CDR2 YNNKEL come from the germline V gene (reference sequence). J lost 5 bases, V lost 3 bases, and 7 bases had no gene match. This CDR3 spans 15 amino acids. The CDR3, as DNA: TGTGCCAGCAGCCAGGGGGGGACTAGCGACCACGAGCAGTACTTC. Its translation: CASSQGGTSDHEQYF.